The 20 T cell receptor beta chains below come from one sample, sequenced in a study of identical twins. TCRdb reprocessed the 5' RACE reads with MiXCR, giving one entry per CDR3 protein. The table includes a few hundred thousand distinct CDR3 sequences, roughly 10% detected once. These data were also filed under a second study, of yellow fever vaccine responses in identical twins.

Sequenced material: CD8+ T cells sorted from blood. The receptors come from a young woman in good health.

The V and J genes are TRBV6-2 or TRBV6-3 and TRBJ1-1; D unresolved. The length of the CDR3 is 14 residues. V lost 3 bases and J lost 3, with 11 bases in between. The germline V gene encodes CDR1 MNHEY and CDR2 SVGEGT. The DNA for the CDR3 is TGTGCCAGCAGTTATATGGGGTGGGACACTGAAGCTTTCTTT. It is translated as CASSYMGWDTEAFF.

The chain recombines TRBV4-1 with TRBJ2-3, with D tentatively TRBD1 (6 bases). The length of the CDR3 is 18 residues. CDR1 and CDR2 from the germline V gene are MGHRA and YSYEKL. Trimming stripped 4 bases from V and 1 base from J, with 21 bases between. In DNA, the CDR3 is TGCGCCAGCAGCCCGCACAGTAGGCTTGGGGGCGGCACAGATACGCAGTATTTT. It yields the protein CASSPHSRLGGGTDTQYF.

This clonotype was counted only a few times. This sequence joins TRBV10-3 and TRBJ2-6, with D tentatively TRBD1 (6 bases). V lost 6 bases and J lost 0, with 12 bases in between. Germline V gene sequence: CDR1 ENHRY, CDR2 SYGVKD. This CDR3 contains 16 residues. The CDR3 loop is CAIRGRGNSGANVLTF. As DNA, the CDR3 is TGTGCCATCAGAGGCAGGGGAAACTCTGGGGCCAACGTCCTGACTTTC.

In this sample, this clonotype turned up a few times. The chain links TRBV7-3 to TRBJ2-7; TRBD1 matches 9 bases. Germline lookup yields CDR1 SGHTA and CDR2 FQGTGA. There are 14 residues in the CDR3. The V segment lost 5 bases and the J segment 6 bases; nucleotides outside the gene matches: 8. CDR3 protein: CASSPGTGWGEQYF. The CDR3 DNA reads TGTGCCAGCAGCCCCGGGACAGGGTGGGGCGAGCAGTACTTC.

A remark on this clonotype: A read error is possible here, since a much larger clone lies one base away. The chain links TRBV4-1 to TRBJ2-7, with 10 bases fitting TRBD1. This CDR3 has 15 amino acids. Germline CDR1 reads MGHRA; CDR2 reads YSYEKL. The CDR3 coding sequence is TGCGCCAGCAGCAGAACCGACAGGGGGCCTAACGAGCAGCACTTC. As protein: CASSRTDRGPNEQHF.

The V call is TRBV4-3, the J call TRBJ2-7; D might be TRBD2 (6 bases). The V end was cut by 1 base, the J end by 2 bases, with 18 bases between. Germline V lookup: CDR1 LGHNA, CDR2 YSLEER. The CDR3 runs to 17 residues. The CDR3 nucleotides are TGCGCCAGCAGCCAAGGGTGGCGGGGCGGGCAGACCTACGAGCAGTACTTC. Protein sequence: CASSQGWRGGQTYEQYF.

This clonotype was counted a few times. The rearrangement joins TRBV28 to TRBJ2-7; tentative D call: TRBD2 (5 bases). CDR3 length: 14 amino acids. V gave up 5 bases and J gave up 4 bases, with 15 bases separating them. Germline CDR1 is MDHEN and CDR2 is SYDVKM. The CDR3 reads CASSPRAGWYEQYF. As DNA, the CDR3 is TGTGCCAGCAGTCCACGGGCGGGTTGGTACGAGCAGTACTTC. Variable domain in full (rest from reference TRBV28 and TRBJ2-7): DVKVTQSSRYLVKRTGEKVFLECVQDMDHENMFWYRQDPGLGLRLIYFSYDVKMKEKGDIPEGYSVSREKKERFSLILESASTNQTSMYLCASSPRAGWYEQYFGPGTRLTVT.

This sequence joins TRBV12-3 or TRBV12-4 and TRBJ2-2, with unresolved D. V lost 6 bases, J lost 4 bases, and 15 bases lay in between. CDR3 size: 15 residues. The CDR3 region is CASSQMKIITGELFF. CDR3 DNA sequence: TGTGCCAGCAGCCAAATGAAGATAATCACCGGGGAGCTGTTTTTT.

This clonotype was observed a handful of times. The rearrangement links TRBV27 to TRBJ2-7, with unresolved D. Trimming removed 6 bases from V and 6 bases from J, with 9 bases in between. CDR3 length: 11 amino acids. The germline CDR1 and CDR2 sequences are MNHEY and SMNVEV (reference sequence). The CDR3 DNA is TGTGCCAGCAGCCTCCCCCCCGAGCAGTACTTC. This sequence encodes CASSLPPEQYF.

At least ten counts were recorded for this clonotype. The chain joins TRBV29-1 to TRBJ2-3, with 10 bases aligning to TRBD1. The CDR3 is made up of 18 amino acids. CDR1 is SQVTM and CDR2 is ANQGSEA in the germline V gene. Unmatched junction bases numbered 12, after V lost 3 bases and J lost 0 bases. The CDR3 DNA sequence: TGCAGCGTTGAGACCGGGGGAGACAGGGGGCGCAGCACAGATACGCAGTATTTT. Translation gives CSVETGGDRGRSTDTQYF.

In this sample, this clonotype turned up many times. The DNA for the CDR3 is TGTGCCAGCCGTGGGCGGACCTCTGGGGCCAACGTCCTGACTTTC. Its translation is CASRGRTSGANVLTF. The gene calls are TRBV28 and TRBJ2-6; no definite D call. V lost 8 bases, J lost 0 bases, and 11 bases lay in between. This CDR3 is 15 amino acids long. Germline CDR1 and CDR2: MDHEN and SYDVKM.

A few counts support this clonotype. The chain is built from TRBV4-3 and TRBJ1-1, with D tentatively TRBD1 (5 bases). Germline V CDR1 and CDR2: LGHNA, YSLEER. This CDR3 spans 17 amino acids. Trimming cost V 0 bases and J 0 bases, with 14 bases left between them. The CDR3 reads CASSQDIAGSLNTEAFF. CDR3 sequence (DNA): TGCGCCAGCAGCCAAGATATTGCAGGGTCATTGAACACTGAAGCTTTCTTT.

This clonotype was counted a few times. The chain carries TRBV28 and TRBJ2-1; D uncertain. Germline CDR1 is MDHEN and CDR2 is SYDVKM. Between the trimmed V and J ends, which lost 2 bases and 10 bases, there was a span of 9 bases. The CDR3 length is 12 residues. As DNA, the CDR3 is TGTGCCAGCAGTTTAACGGACGGCGAGCAGTTCTTC. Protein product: CASSLTDGEQFF.

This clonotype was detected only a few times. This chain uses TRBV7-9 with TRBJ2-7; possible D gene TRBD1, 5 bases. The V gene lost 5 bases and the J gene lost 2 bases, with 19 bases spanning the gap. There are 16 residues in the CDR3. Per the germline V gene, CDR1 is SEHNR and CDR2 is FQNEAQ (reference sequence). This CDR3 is CASSDSRRTNPYEQYF. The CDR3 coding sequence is TGTGCCAGCAGCGACAGCCGACGTACCAACCCCTACGAGCAGTACTTC.

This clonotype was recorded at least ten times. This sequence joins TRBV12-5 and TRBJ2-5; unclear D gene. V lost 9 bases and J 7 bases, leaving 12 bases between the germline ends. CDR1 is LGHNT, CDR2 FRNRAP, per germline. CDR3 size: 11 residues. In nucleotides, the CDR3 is TGTGCTAGCCCCTCCTTTGGGACCCAGTACTTC. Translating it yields CASPSFGTQYF.

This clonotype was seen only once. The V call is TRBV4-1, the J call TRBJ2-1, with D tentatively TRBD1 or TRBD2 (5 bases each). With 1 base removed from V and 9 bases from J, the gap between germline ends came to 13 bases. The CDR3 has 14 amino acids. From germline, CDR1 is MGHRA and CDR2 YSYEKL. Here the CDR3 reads CASSQVEGQGEQFF. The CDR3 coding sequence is TGCGCCAGCAGCCAAGTTGAGGGCCAGGGTGAGCAGTTCTTC.

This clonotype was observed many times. The CDR3 here is CASSQLGLAGTNEQFF. In nucleotides, the CDR3 is TGCGCCAGCAGCCAACTGGGACTAGCGGGAACCAATGAGCAGTTCTTC. The chain recombines TRBV4-1 with TRBJ2-1; 13 positions agree with TRBD2. The J segment lost 6 bases and the V segment lost 2 bases, leaving 4 bases of the junction unmatched. CDR1 is MGHRA, CDR2 YSYEKL, per germline. This CDR3 comprises 16 residues.

CDR3 region: CASSSGLAGPSYEQYF. DNA for the CDR3: TGTGCCAGCAGCTCGGGACTAGCGGGACCCTCCTACGAGCAGTACTTC. The genes are TRBV11-2 and TRBJ2-7; 13 bases agree with TRBD2. From germline, CDR1 is SGHAT and CDR2 FQNNGV. The V gene end was trimmed by 4 bases and the J gene end by 0 bases; junction bases not matched to a gene: 3. CDR3 length: 16 residues.

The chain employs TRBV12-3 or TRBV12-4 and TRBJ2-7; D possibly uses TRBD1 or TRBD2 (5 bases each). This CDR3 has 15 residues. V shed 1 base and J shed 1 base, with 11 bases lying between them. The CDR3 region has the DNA TGTGCCAGCAGTTTAGTAGGGGACCTATCCTACGAGCAGTACTTC. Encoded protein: CASSLVGDLSYEQYF.

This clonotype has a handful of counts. The CDR3 reads CASTRRGLAGPSVQYF. In DNA, the CDR3 is TGTGCCAGCACTAGAAGGGGGCTAGCGGGACCCTCTGTGCAGTACTTC. The V and J genes are TRBV28 and TRBJ2-7; TRBD2 agrees at 9 bases. The CDR3 covers 16 residues. The trim removed 7 bases at V and 9 bases at J, leaving 19 bases unmatched. CDR1 and CDR2 from the germline V gene are MDHEN and SYDVKM.